This T cell receptor beta chain comes out of a study of shared clonotypes between healthy human individuals. For this clone: As yet, its antigen is unknown.

The material for each subset, its genomic DNA, was split evenly across several immunoSEQ plates. Per the original data handling: Filtering differed for immunoSEQ, which gave only junction sequences without quality scores. Some clones are missing from TCRdb's copy, which holds only in-frame ones; the method was immunoSEQ multiplex PCR. V, J and clone size are taken as reported in that table, and D and trimming were inferred from the DNA itself. The sample contains hundreds of thousands of clones, roughly 77% of which appear only once. CDR1 and CDR2 (germline): SGDLS, YYNGEE. The ends were cut back, 3 bases at V and 5 bases at J, with 18 bases in the middle. CDR3 size: 15 residues. Overall study results and limits: Only blood was sampled; tissue repertoires likely differ.

Genomic DNA came from about 92 million PBMCs in unsorted samples. The sequenced sample consisted of PBMCs. This chain connects TRBV9 to TRBJ2-7; D is unclear. The receptor was isolated from a middle-aged woman in good health. Some clones in this sample may be carry-over from other donors' samples. DNA for the CDR3: TGTGCCAGCAGCGGGTCTGGAGCGTGGAGTAACGAGCAGTACTTC. Translated, it gives CASSGSGAWSNEQYF.